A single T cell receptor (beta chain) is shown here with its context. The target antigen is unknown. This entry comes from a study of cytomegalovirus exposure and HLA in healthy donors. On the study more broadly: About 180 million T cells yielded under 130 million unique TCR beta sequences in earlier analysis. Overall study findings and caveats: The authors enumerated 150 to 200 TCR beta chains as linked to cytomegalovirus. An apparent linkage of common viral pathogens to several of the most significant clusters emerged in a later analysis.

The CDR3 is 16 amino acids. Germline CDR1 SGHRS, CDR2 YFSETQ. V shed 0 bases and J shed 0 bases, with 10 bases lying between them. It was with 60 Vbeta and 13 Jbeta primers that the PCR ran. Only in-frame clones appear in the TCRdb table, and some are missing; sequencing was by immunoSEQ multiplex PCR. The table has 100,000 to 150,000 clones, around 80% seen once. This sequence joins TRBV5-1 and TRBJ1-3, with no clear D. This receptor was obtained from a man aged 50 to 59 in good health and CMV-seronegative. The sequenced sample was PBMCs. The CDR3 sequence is CASSLGSANSGNTIYF. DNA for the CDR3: TGCGCCAGCAGCTTGGGAAGCGCCAACTCTGGAAACACCATATATTTT.